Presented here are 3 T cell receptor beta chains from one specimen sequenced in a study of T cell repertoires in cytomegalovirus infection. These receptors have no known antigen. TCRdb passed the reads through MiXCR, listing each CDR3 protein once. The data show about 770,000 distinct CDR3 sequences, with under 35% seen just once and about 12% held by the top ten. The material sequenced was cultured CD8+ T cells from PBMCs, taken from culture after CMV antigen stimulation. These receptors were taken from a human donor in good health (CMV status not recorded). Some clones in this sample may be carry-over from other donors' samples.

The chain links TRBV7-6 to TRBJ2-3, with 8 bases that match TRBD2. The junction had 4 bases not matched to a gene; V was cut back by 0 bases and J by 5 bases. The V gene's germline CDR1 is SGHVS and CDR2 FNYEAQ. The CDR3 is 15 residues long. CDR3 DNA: TGTGCCAGCAGCTTAGCTGAGCGGGGGATAGATACGCAGTATTTT. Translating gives CASSLAERGIDTQYF.

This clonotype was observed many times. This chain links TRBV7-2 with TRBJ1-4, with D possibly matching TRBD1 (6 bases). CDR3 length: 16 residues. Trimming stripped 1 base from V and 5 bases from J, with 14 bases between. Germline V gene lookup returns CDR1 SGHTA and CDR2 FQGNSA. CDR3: CASSLVHAGVNEKLFF. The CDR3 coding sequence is TGTGCCAGCAGCTTAGTACATGCAGGGGTAAATGAAAAACTGTTTTTT.

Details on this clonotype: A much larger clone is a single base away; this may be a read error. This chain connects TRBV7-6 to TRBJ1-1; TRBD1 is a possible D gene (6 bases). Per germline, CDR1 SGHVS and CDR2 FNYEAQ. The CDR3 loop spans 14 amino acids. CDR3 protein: CAIGQSAMNTEAFF. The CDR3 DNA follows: TGTGCTATCGGACAGAGCGCCATGAACACTGAAGCTTTCTTT.